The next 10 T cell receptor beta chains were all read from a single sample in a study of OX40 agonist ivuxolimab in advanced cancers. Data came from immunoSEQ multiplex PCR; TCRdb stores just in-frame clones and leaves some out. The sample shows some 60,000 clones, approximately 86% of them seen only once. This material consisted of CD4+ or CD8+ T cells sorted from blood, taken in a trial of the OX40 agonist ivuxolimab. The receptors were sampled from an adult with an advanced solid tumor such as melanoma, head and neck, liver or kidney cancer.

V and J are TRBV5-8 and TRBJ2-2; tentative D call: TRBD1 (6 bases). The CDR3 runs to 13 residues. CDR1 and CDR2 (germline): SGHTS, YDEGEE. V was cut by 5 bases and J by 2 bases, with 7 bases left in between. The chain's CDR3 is CASRDSNTGELFF. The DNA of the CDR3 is TGTGCCAGCAGGGACAGCAACACCGGGGAGCTGTTTTTT.

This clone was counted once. CDR3 residues: CASSDQGPYEQYF. The DNA for the CDR3 is TGTGCCAGCAGTGACCAGGGGCCCTACGAGCAGTACTTC. The V and J genes are TRBV2 and TRBJ2-7, with D possibly TRBD1 on 6 matching bases. V lost 3 bases to trimming and J lost 2 bases, with 8 bases between them. The CDR3 is 13 amino acids. In germline, CDR1 is SNHLY, CDR2 FYNNEI.

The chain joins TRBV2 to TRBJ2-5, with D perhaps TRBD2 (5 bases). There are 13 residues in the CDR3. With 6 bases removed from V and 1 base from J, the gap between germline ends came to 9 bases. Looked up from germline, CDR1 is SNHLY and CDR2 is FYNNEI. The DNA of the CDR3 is TGTGCCAGCAGACCGGAGGTCCAAGAGACCCAGTACTTC. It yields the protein CASRPEVQETQYF.

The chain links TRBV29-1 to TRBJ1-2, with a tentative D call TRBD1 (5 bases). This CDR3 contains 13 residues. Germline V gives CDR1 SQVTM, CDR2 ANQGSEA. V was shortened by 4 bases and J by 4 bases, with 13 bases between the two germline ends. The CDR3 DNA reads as TGCAGCGTTGGTTGGGGGAACGGCTATGGCTACACCTTC. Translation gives CSVGWGNGYGYTF.

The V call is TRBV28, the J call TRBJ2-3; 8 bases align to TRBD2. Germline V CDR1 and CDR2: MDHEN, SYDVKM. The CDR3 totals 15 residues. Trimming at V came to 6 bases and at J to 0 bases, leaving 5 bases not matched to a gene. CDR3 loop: CASRPTSGSTDTQYF. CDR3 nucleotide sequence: TGTGCCAGCAGACCTACTAGCGGCAGCACAGATACGCAGTATTTT.

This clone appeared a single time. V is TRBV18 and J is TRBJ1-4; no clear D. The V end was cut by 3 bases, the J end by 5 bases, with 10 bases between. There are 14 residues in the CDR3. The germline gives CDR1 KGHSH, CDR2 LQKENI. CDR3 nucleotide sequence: TGTGCCAGCTCACCCCGGTCGACAAATGAAAAACTGTTTTTT. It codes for CASSPRSTNEKLFF. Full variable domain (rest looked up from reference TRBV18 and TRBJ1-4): NAGVMQNPRHLVRRRGQEARLRCSPMKGHSHVYWYRQLPEEGLKFMVYLQKENIIDESGMPKERFSAEFPKEGPSILRIQQVVRGDSAAYFCASSPRSTNEKLFFGSGTQLSVL.

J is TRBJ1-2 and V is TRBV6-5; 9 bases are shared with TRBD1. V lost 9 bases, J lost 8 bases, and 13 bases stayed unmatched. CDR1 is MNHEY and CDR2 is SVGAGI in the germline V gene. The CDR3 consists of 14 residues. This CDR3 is CASSRGTGNRGYTF. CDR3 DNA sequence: TGTGCCAGTTCAAGGGGGACAGGGAATCGAGGCTACACCTTC.

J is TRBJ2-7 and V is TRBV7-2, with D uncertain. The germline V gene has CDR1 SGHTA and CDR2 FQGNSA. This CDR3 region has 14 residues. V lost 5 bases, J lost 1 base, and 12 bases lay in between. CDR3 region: CASSPQSGSYEQYF. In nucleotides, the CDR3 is TGTGCCAGCAGCCCCCAGTCCGGGTCCTACGAGCAGTACTTC.

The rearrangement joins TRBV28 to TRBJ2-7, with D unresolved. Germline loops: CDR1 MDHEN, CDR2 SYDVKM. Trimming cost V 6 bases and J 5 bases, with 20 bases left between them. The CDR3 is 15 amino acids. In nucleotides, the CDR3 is TGTGCCAGCAGCCCCGGGTGGGCGGAACCCCACGAGCAGTACTTC. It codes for CASSPGWAEPHEQYF.

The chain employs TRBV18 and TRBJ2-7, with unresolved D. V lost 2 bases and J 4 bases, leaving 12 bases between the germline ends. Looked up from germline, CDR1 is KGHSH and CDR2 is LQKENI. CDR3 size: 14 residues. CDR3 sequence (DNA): TGTGCCAGCTCACCAGACCAGCGACCTTACGAGCAGTACTTC. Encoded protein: CASSPDQRPYEQYF.